This TCR beta chain was sequenced for a study of T cells in Graves' hyperthyroidism and ophthalmopathy. Study outcomes and limitations: The model anticipated ophthalmopathy a median around six months pre-onset.

Uncontrolled infection, other autoimmune disease, pregnancy or lactation disqualified patients from enrolment. Amplified TCR beta CDR3 regions derived from RNA transcripts. The HTBI set primed first-round TCR CDR3 RT-PCR. TCRdb ran MiXCR on the multiplex PCR reads and lists one entry per CDR3 protein. The sample holds approximately 330,000 distinct CDR3 sequences, about 20% seen once. On this clonotype: No antigen is known for it.

V was trimmed by 0 bases and J by 5 bases, leaving 8 bases between them. The CDR3 has 14 residues. CDR1 is SGHNT and CDR2 is YYREEE in the germline V gene (reference sequence). The sequence derives from a woman aged 45 to 65 with Graves' hyperthyroidism. The specimen was blood. The chain couples TRBV5-4 to TRBJ2-2; D call uncertain. The CDR3 loop reads CASSLGSATGELFF. The CDR3 DNA reads as TGTGCCAGCAGCTTGGGGTCGGCGACCGGGGAGCTGTTTTTT.